This TCR beta chain was captured in a study of naive and memory T cell subsets. General observations from the study: In naive cells, over 90% of TCR sequences were seen only once. Diversity fell and Gini index rose from naive through CM, EM, EMRA.

Germline values: CDR1 LGHNA, CDR2 YNFKEQ. The CDR3 is made up of 17 amino acids. V was cut by 4 bases and J by 0 bases, with 15 bases left in between. CMV status came from CD4+ IFNgamma after overnight CMV lysate stimulation. CD8 T cells were positively selected from what remained after CD4 positive selection. Two oligonucleotides, mixed equimolar, formed the beta constant-region primer covering TRBC1 and TRBC2. Nested alpha and beta constant-region primers with the SP2 primer drove four PCR rounds on ligated cDNA. One entry per CDR3 protein results from TCRdb running MiXCR on the UMI-ligation and nested PCR reads. The table has just over 80,000 distinct CDR3 sequences, over 8.5% seen once. This clonotype was seen a handful of times. Its antigen remains unidentified.

This chain links TRBV4-2 with TRBJ2-2; a possible D gene is TRBD1 (5 bases). The sequencing input was naive CD8+ T cells from blood. This sequence was found in a human donor in good health. The CDR3 nucleotides read TGTGCCAGCAGCCTACTGGGGCGATCTGCGAACACCGGGGAGCTGTTTTTT. Translating it yields CASSLLGRSANTGELFF.